This TCR beta chain comes out of a study of cytomegalovirus exposure and HLA in healthy donors. PCR amplification relied on 60 Vbeta primers (plus 13 Jbeta primers). Assay: immunoSEQ multiplex PCR; the TCRdb copy retains only in-frame clones and omits some. The table lists about 180,000 clones, 80% of them singletons. CDR1 is LGHNT and CDR2 is FRNRAP in the germline V gene. The germline V and J ends were trimmed by 1 base and 7 bases, with 17 bases remaining between them. CDR3 length equals 15 residues. These donors counted as nominally healthy when sampled, but unrecorded immune exposures were likely.

The clonotype originates from a girl aged 5 to 17 in good health and CMV-seropositive. The V call is TRBV12-5, the J call TRBJ2-7; D gene ambiguous. The specimen sequenced was PBMCs. CDR3 sequence reads: CASGLAAVPYAEQYF. CDR3 in DNA: TGTGCTAGTGGTTTGGCCGCGGTCCCTTACGCGGAGCAGTACTTC.